The sample holds many counts of the clone carrying this T cell receptor (beta chain). Amplified TCR beta CDR3 regions came from RNA transcripts. Primed by the HTBI set, a first-round RT-PCR was run on the TCR CDR3. TCRdb re-derived calls from the multiplex PCR reads in MiXCR, one entry per CDR3 protein. The profile shows hundreds of thousands of distinct CDR3 sequences, about a sixth of them singletons. The data are from a study of T cells in Graves' hyperthyroidism and ophthalmopathy. Germline assignment: CDR1 LNHDA and CDR2 SQIVND (reference sequence). J was trimmed by 2 bases and V by 5 bases; bases with no gene match: 5. The CDR3 length is 15 residues.

This rearrangement joins TRBV19 to TRBJ2-5; 10 bases agree with TRBD1. Sequenced material: blood. This receptor was identified in a woman under 30 with Graves' hyperthyroidism. The CDR3 reads CASSLGQGVQETQYF. The CDR3 nucleotides read TGTGCCAGTAGTCTTGGACAGGGGGTACAAGAGACCCAGTACTTC.